The 10 T cell receptor beta chains below were found in one sample sequenced in a study of T cell repertoires in cytomegalovirus infection. TCRdb fed the reads into MiXCR, producing one record per CDR3 protein. The data hold tens of thousands of distinct CDR3 sequences, with over 20% observed a single time. The antigens of these receptors remain unknown. Specimen: CD8+ T cells from cultured PBMCs, collected from culture after CMV antigen stimulation. These TCRs come from a human donor in good health (CMV status not recorded). Some clones in this sample may be carry-over from other donors' samples.

The sample holds a few counts of this clonotype. The CDR3 DNA is TGTGCCACCAGCTTGGGGATCGGGACTAGCTCCACCGGGGAGCTGTTTTTT. It is translated as CATSLGIGTSSTGELFF. This sequence joins TRBV15 and TRBJ2-2; 9 bases fit TRBD2. The CDR3 has 17 amino acids. Per germline, CDR1 LNHNV and CDR2 YYDKDF (reference sequence). V lost 5 bases to trimming and J lost 4 bases; unmatched junction nucleotides: 11.

This clonotype occurred a few times. V usage is TRBV12-3 or TRBV12-4 and J usage is TRBJ1-4; D uncertain. Trimming cost V 3 bases and J 5 bases, with 10 bases left between them. CDR3 length: 14 residues. Here the CDR3 DNA reads TGTGCCAGCAGTTTCCGGCCGCAAAATGAAAAACTGTTTTTT. It encodes CASSFRPQNEKLFF.

V is TRBV12-3 or TRBV12-4 and J is TRBJ2-3; TRBD1 is a possible D gene (7 bases). The CDR3 covers 15 residues. V lost 6 bases and J lost 2, with 15 bases in between. The CDR3 sequence: CASSPGGLPTDTQYF. DNA for the CDR3: TGTGCCAGCAGCCCAGGGGGACTCCCCACAGATACGCAGTATTTT.

The chain combines TRBV9 with TRBJ1-2, with 9 bases identical to TRBD1. This CDR3 has 16 amino acids. Per the germline V gene, CDR1 is SGDLS and CDR2 is YYNGEE. J gave up 3 bases and V 6 bases, and 12 bases lay outside the gene matches. The DNA of the CDR3 is TGTGCCAGCACCCTGAATGGACAGGGGAACGACTATGGCTACACCTTC. It translates to CASTLNGQGNDYGYTF.

In regard to this clonotype: A junction end diverges from the germline sequence, so it may reflect a read error. This chain joins TRBV7-7 and TRBJ2-3; TRBD1 matches 7 bases. This CDR3 spans 20 amino acids. Germline loops: CDR1 SSHAT, CDR2 FNYEAQ (reference sequence). The CDR3 DNA reads TGTGCTAGCAGCCCTCTAGGGTTAGATTACAGGGGCTCCGGAACAGATACGCAGTATTTT. As protein: CASSPLGLDYRGSGTDTQYF.

This clonotype occurred many times. V and J are TRBV19 and TRBJ1-1; D is perhaps TRBD1 (5 bases). This CDR3 has 18 amino acids. Looked up from germline, CDR1 is LNHDA and CDR2 is SQIVND (reference sequence). Trimming stripped 3 bases from V and 1 base from J, with 21 bases between. DNA of the CDR3: TGTGCCAGTAGTATCCATCCGGCAGGGTTCCCTGAGAACACTGAAGCTTTCTTT. Protein product: CASSIHPAGFPENTEAFF.

The table lists this clonotype with a few counts. V gene TRBV7-8 combines with J gene TRBJ2-5; D uncertain. V was shortened by 0 bases and J by 2 bases, with 7 bases between the two germline ends. This CDR3 has 14 residues. CDR1 is SGHVS and CDR2 is FQNEAQ in the germline V gene. The CDR3 nucleotides read TGTGCCAGCAGCTTAGCACCGATTCAAGAGACCCAGTACTTC. This translates into CASSLAPIQETQYF.

DNA for the CDR3: TGTGCCAGCAGCTTAGATTTGACTAACTACGAGCAGTACTTC. Amino acids: CASSLDLTNYEQYF. The chain uses TRBV7-9 and TRBJ2-7, with D perhaps TRBD2 (5 bases). Trimming removed 1 base at V and 3 bases at J, with 10 bases between. The CDR3 loop spans 14 amino acids. Germline-derived CDR1 and CDR2 are SEHNR and FQNEAQ (reference sequence).

At least ten counts were recorded for this clonotype. The V and J genes are TRBV7-2 and TRBJ1-3, with 9 bases fitting TRBD1. Germline assignment: CDR1 SGHTA and CDR2 FQGNSA. CDR3 length: 13 amino acids. V shed 5 bases, J shed 10 bases, and the junction held 6 bases outside the gene matches. The CDR3 sequence is CASSPGQGLTIYF. The CDR3 DNA is TGTGCCAGCAGCCCTGGACAGGGGTTAACCATATATTTT.

The chain uses TRBV6-2 or TRBV6-3 and TRBJ2-1; D is perhaps TRBD1 (6 bases). Trimming removed 5 bases at V and 5 bases at J, with 13 bases between. Germline V gene lookup returns CDR1 MNHEY and CDR2 SVGEGT. This CDR3 is built from 14 residues. CDR3 nucleotides: TGTGCCAGCAGTAGTACAGGGTTCCACAATGAGCAGTTCTTC. Translation: CASSSTGFHNEQFF.